This passage covers 6 T cell receptor beta chains from one sample sequenced in a study of T cells after yellow fever vaccination. TCRdb itself ran the 5' RACE reads through MiXCR, one entry per CDR3 protein. Counted here are 80,000 to 100,000 distinct CDR3 sequences, less than 6% occurring once; the ten biggest clones make up about two fifths. The input for sequencing was CD8+ T cells sorted from PBMCs, taken 10 days after the yellow fever booster vaccination. These receptors all come from a man between 18 and 35 years old who received the YFV17D yellow fever vaccine.

There are a few counts of this clonotype. V is TRBV7-9 and J is TRBJ2-7; D is unclear. This CDR3 has 13 residues. V lost 5 bases to trimming and J lost 0 bases, with 8 bases between them. Looked up from germline, CDR1 is SEHNR and CDR2 is FQNEAQ (reference sequence). CDR3 residues: CASSERSSYEQYF. CDR3 coding DNA: TGTGCCAGCAGCGAGAGGAGCTCCTACGAGCAGTACTTC.

V and J are TRBV6-2 or TRBV6-3 and TRBJ2-1; D call uncertain. CDR1 and CDR2 (germline): MNHEY, SVGEGT. The CDR3 length is 14 residues. Trimming left V 6 bases short and J 3 bases short, with 12 bases between. The CDR3 protein is CASSFRASYNEQFF. The CDR3 nucleotides are TGTGCCAGCAGCTTTAGGGCCAGCTACAATGAGCAGTTCTTC.

This clonotype appeared a few times. The rearrangement uses TRBV4-2 and TRBJ1-5; D perhaps matches TRBD1 (5 bases). Deletions cut 0 bases from V and 8 bases from J, with 11 bases between. Germline V gene data show CDR1 as LGHNA and CDR2 as YNFKEQ. This CDR3 has 14 amino acids. This CDR3 reads CASSQEGGDKPQHF. CDR3 sequence (DNA): TGTGCCAGCAGCCAAGAGGGAGGGGATAAGCCCCAGCATTTT.

There are a few counts of this clonotype. The J gene is TRBJ2-1, the V gene TRBV4-3; TRBD1 matches at 8 bases. This CDR3 contains 17 residues. J lost 5 bases, V lost 0 bases, and 9 bases had no gene match. The germline CDR1 and CDR2 sequences are LGHNA and YSLEER. CDR3 residues: CASSQDFRDRPDNEQFF. The CDR3 nucleotides read TGCGCCAGCAGCCAAGATTTCCGGGACAGGCCAGACAATGAGCAGTTCTTC.

This clonotype was observed a few times. This rearrangement joins TRBV10-1 to TRBJ2-7; D unresolved. The germline CDR1 and CDR2 sequences are WNHNN and SYGVQD (reference sequence). Trimming removed 3 bases at V and 3 bases at J, with 9 bases between. This CDR3 has 13 amino acids. Here the CDR3 DNA reads TGCGCCAGCAGTGACCCCCCTATCTACGAGCAGTACGTC. This translates into CASSDPPIYEQYV.

There are a few counts of this clonotype. V gene TRBV7-9 combines with J gene TRBJ1-2; D unresolved. The germline CDR1 and CDR2 sequences are SEHNR and FQNEAQ (reference sequence). Between the trimmed V and J ends, which lost 1 base and 4 bases, there was a span of 13 bases. The CDR3 consists of 15 residues. CDR3 DNA: TGTGCCAGCAGCTTAGGGACGGGAGATAGCTATGGCTACACCTTC. It codes for CASSLGTGDSYGYTF.